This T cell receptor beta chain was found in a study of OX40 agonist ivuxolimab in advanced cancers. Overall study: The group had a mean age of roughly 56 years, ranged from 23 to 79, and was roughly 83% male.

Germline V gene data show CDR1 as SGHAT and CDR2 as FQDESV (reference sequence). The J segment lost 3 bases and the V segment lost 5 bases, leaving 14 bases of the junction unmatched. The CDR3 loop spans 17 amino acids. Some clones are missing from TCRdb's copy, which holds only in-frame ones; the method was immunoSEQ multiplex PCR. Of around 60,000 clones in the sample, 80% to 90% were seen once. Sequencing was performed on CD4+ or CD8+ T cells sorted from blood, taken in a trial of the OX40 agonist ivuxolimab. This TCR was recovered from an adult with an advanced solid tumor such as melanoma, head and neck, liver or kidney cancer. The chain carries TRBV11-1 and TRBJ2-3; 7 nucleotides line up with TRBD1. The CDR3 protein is CASSPGTVVVGTDTQYF. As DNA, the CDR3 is TGTGCCAGCAGCCCTGGGACAGTGGTAGTAGGGACAGATACGCAGTATTTT.